Presented here are 11 T cell receptor beta chains from one specimen sequenced in a study of CD8 T cells in Susac syndrome (dated by TCRdb to between 2018 and 2021). Library preparation employed the immunoSEQ multiplex PCR assay. RNA was extracted with the RNeasy kit and about 0.5 to 1 ug was reverse transcribed using random hexamers. The public reads were reanalyzed by TCRdb: fastp trimming at Q25, MiXCR alignment, in-frame beta chains only. CDR3 protein duplicates are merged, each entry listing the most common genes and DNA. The sample has approximately 220,000 distinct CDR3 sequences on record, 92% of them singletons. Together, the top ten hold about 0.15% of the sample. Sequenced input: CD8+ T cells from PBMCs. The receptors were gathered from a human donor with multiple sclerosis.

This clonotype was found a few times. CDR3 in DNA: TGTGCCAGCAGCTCGGCCAGCGGGGGGCAAGAGACCCAGTACTTC. Translating it yields CASSSASGGQETQYF. The rearrangement joins TRBV13 to TRBJ2-5; 9 positions agree with TRBD2. Germline-derived CDR1 and CDR2 are PRHDT and FYEKMQ (reference sequence). V trimming: 4 bases; J trimming: 2 bases; junction bases outside the gene matches: 5. The CDR3 runs to 15 residues.

V gene TRBV9 combines with J gene TRBJ2-7, with 10 nucleotides matching TRBD2. The CDR3 is made up of 14 amino acids. With V trimmed by 2 bases and J by 3 bases, 2 bases remained unmatched. Germline assignment: CDR1 SGDLS and CDR2 YYNGEE. CDR3 protein: CASSVSGRLYEQYF. The CDR3 DNA reads TGTGCCAGCAGCGTTAGCGGGAGGCTCTACGAGCAGTACTTC.

The count of this clonotype is one. J is TRBJ2-7 and V is TRBV4-3, with D possibly being TRBD2 (6 bases). The CDR3 runs 16 residues. CDR1 and CDR2 (germline): LGHNA, YSLEER. The V end lost 0 bases, the J end lost 1 base, and 13 bases lay between the germline ends. CDR3 sequence: CASSQDPASASYEQYF. DNA of the CDR3: TGCGCCAGCAGCCAAGATCCCGCTAGCGCGTCCTACGAGCAGTACTTC.

This chain links TRBV5-8 with TRBJ2-3; possible D gene TRBD1, 6 bases. This CDR3 has 17 amino acids. CDR1 is SGHTS, CDR2 YDEGEE, per germline. The V end lost 0 bases, the J end lost 5 bases, and 19 bases lay between the germline ends. In nucleotides, the CDR3 is TGTGCCAGCAGCTTGGCCGCCGGGACATCCATCGGAGATACGCAGTATTTT. This gives the protein CASSLAAGTSIGDTQYF.

The chain couples TRBV7-2 to TRBJ2-4; possible D gene TRBD2, 5 bases. Germline CDR1 is SGHTA and CDR2 is FQGNSA. The CDR3 sequence is 13 residues long. V shed 3 bases and J shed 6 bases, with 9 bases lying between them. This CDR3 reads CASSFPGGNIQYF. For the CDR3, the DNA is TGTGCCAGCAGCTTCCCAGGAGGAAACATTCAGTACTTC.

This chain uses TRBV13 with TRBJ1-2, with TRBD1 matching 8 bases. J was trimmed by 2 bases and V by 6 bases; bases with no gene match: 11. Germline V gives CDR1 PRHDT, CDR2 FYEKMQ (reference sequence). The CDR3 totals 16 residues. In DNA, the CDR3 is TGTGCCAGCAGGGTTTCCTCAGGGGGCTGGAACTATGGCTACACCTTC. This codes for CASRVSSGGWNYGYTF.

The rearrangement uses TRBV20-1 and TRBJ1-5; 12 positions match TRBD1. CDR3 length equals 14 residues. The ends lost 6 bases at V and 5 bases at J; junction bases unmatched: 5. Per germline, CDR1 DFQATT and CDR2 SNEGSKA (reference sequence). CDR3 in DNA: TGCAGTGCCACGGGACAGGGGGCTGATCAGCCCCAGCATTTT. This sequence encodes CSATGQGADQPQHF.

The rearrangement links TRBV9 to TRBJ2-6; 9 nucleotides agree with TRBD1. Germline CDR1 reads SGDLS; CDR2 reads YYNGEE. With V trimmed by 0 bases and J by 0 bases, 7 bases remained unmatched. CDR3 size: 19 residues. CDR3 nucleotide sequence: TGTGCCAGCAGCGTAGCTGTACAGGGGGCATTCTCTGGGGCCAACGTCCTGACTTTC. Translating it yields CASSVAVQGAFSGANVLTF.

The gene calls are TRBV4-3 and TRBJ2-1; 10 bases line up with TRBD2. Germline V gene lookup returns CDR1 LGHNA and CDR2 YSLEER. The CDR3 is made up of 17 amino acids. Trimming at V came to 3 bases and at J to 0 bases, leaving 5 bases not matched to a gene. The CDR3 loop is CASSHGTSDSSYNEQFF. In DNA form, the CDR3 reads TGCGCCAGCAGCCACGGGACTAGCGACAGCTCCTACAATGAGCAGTTCTTC.

V usage is TRBV20-1 and J usage is TRBJ1-5; 7 bases are shared with TRBD1. CDR3 size: 13 residues. CDR1 is DFQATT and CDR2 is SNEGSKA in the germline V gene (reference sequence). Unmatched junction bases numbered 8, after V lost 5 bases and J lost 7 bases. The chain's CDR3 is CSAHQGGWQPQHF. The CDR3 DNA reads as TGCAGTGCTCATCAGGGGGGGTGGCAGCCCCAGCATTTT.

The gene calls are TRBV30 and TRBJ2-1; unclear D gene. Trimming left V 0 bases short and J 0 bases short, with 9 bases between. Germline V CDR1 and CDR2: GTSNPN, SVGIG (reference sequence). The CDR3 has 15 amino acids. The CDR3 region is CAWSVGPYSYNEQFF. CDR3 DNA sequence: TGTGCCTGGAGTGTAGGACCGTACTCCTACAATGAGCAGTTCTTC.